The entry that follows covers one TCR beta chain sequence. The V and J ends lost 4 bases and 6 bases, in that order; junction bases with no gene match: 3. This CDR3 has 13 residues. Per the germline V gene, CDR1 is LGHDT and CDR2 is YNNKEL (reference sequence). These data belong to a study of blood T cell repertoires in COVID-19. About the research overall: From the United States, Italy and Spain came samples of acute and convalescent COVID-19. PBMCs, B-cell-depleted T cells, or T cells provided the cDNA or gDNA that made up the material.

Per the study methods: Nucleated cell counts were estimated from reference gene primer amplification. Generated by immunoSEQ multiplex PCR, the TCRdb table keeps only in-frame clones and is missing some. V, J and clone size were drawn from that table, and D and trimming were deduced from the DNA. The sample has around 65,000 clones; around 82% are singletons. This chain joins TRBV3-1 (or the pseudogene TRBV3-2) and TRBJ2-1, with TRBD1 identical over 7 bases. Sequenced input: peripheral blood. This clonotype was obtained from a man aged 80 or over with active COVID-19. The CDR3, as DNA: TGTGCCAGCAGCCGTACAGGGGTCAATGAGCAGTTCTTC. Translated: CASSRTGVNEQFF.